The 9 T cell receptor beta chains listed next were all sequenced from one sample in a study of OX40 agonist ivuxolimab in advanced cancers. Assay: immunoSEQ multiplex PCR; the TCRdb copy retains only in-frame clones and omits some. The profile shows approximately 61,000 clones, roughly nine tenths of them singletons. The source was CD4+ or CD8+ T cells sorted from blood, collected in a trial of the OX40 agonist ivuxolimab. The receptors were sampled from an adult with an advanced solid tumor such as melanoma, head and neck, liver or kidney cancer.

The genes are TRBV11-2 and TRBJ2-2; 10 bases agree with TRBD1. Per the germline V gene, CDR1 is SGHAT and CDR2 is FQNNGV. This CDR3 spans 16 amino acids. Losses at the gene ends were 5 bases for V and 6 bases for J; bases not matched to a gene: 9. In DNA form, the CDR3 reads TGTGCCAGCAGCCCCAGGGACAGGGGATACGCCGGGGAGCTGTTTTTT. As protein: CASSPRDRGYAGELFF.

This chain uses TRBV28 with TRBJ1-5; a weak D match, TRBD1 (6 bases). There are 18 residues in the CDR3. The V end lost 4 bases, the J end lost 9 bases, and 28 bases lay between the germline ends. CDR1 and CDR2 from the germline V gene are MDHEN and SYDVKM. CDR3 region: CASSSLGTTGVFNWPQHF. CDR3 nucleotide sequence: TGTGCCAGCAGTTCATTAGGTACGACAGGAGTGTTCAATTGGCCCCAGCATTTT.

This clone was seen just once. The chain recombines TRBV2 with TRBJ2-1, with 10 bases matching TRBD2. CDR1 and CDR2 from the germline V gene are SNHLY and FYNNEI. CDR3 length: 13 residues. Germline trimming cut 10 bases from V and 13 bases from J; bases unmatched to any gene: 13. The CDR3 loop is CATPGVAGGTQFF. The CDR3 nucleotides read TGTGCCACACCTGGAGTAGCGGGGGGTACCCAGTTCTTC. The full variable domain, in which reference TRBV2 and TRBJ2-1 provide the parts outside the CDR3, is EPEVTQTPSHQVTQMGQEVILRCVPISNHLYFYWYRQILGQKVEFLVSFYNNEISEKSEIFDDQFSVERPDGSNFTLKIRSTKLEDSAMYFCATPGVAGGTQFFGPGTRLTVL.

The chain joins TRBV7-6 to TRBJ2-7; no clear D. Per germline, CDR1 SGHVS and CDR2 FNYEAQ. Trimming took 1 base from V and 4 from J, leaving 5 bases between them. This CDR3 is built from 12 residues. The CDR3 nucleotides read TGTGCCAGCAGCTTAGTAACGTACGAGCAGTACTTC. It is translated as CASSLVTYEQYF.

The genes are TRBV2 and TRBJ1-1; D is undetermined. CDR1 and CDR2 from the germline V gene are SNHLY and FYNNEI. This CDR3 spans 11 amino acids. Deletions cut 7 bases from V and 0 bases from J, with 3 bases between. The CDR3 nucleotides read TGTGCCAGCATGGTGAACACTGAAGCTTTCTTT. It is translated as CASMVNTEAFF.

The chain employs TRBV6-1 and TRBJ2-7; D remains unclear. V was pared by 5 bases and J by 4 bases, with 6 bases between. Germline assignment: CDR1 MNHNS and CDR2 SASEGT. The CDR3 runs 11 residues. For the CDR3, the DNA is TGTGCCAGCAGTTACCGATACGAGCAGTACTTC. It specifies CASSYRYEQYF.

This chain joins TRBV7-9 and TRBJ2-3, with D perhaps TRBD1 (5 bases). Per the germline V gene, CDR1 is SEHNR and CDR2 is FQNEAQ (reference sequence). Trimming removed 2 bases from V and 4 bases from J, with 13 bases in between. There are 15 residues in the CDR3. The DNA for the CDR3 is TGTGCCAGCAGCTTACTGTCAGGGTCACCAGATACGCAGTATTTT. This gives the protein CASSLLSGSPDTQYF.

V usage is TRBV5-6 and J usage is TRBJ1-2, with D perhaps matching TRBD1 (5 bases). The V gene lost 2 bases and the J gene lost 4 bases, with 15 bases spanning the gap. Germline V CDR1 and CDR2: SGHDT, YYEEEE. The CDR3 consists of 15 residues. CDR3 in amino acids: CASSLTPTEIYGYTF. The CDR3 region has the DNA TGTGCCAGCAGCTTAACACCGACAGAGATCTATGGCTACACCTTC.

This clone showed up just once. This chain connects TRBV10-1 to TRBJ1-5, with a weak D call TRBD1 (6 bases). The CDR3 sequence is 19 residues long. V shed 2 bases and J shed 3 bases, with 23 bases lying between them. The germline CDR1 and CDR2 sequences are WNHNN and SYGVQD (reference sequence). The CDR3 spells CASSELQGRGPPHNQPQHF. The DNA for the CDR3 is TGCGCCAGCAGTGAGCTACAGGGTAGAGGTCCCCCCCACAATCAGCCCCAGCATTTT.